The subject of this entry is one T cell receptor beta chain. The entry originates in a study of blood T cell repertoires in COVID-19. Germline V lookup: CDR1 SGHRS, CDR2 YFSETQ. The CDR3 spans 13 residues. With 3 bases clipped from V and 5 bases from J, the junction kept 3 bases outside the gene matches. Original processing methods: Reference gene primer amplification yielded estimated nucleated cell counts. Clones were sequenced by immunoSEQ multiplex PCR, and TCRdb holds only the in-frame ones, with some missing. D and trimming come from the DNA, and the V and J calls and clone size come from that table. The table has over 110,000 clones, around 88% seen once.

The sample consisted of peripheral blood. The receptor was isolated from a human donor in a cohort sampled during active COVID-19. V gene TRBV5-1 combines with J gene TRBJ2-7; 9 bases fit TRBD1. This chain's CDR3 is CASSYRGLDEQYF. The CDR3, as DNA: TGCGCCAGCAGCTACAGGGGGCTGGACGAGCAGTACTTC.